This is a list of T cell receptor beta chains from one sample in a study of beta chain features in type 1 diabetes. Clones were read by immunoSEQ multiplex PCR, and TCRdb kept only the in-frame ones, dropping some. The sample yields under 450,000 clones, approximately 14% seen once. Specimen: naive CD4+ T cells from blood. All receptors derive from a man aged 25 to 40 in good health. Each CDR3 is given with its conserved first and last residue. The D gene is left open where the match is weak. Not every row has a clone size; where given, it reads once, few, many or a size class.

>NA|NA|TRBJ2-3|TRBV30
TGTGCCTGGATGGAGGGATACACGCAGTATTTT
CAWMEGYTQYF
>few|TRBD2|TRBJ2-1|TRBV14
TGTGCCAGCAGCCAAGTCGTGGGAGGGAGGTACAATGAGCAGTTCTTC
CASSQVVGGRYNEQFF
>NA|TRBD1|TRBJ2-7|TRBV5-1
TGCGCCAGCAGCTTAAGACAGGGTGCCGACGAGCAGTACTTC
CASSLRQGADEQYF
>NA|TRBD1|TRBJ2-3|TRBV9
TGTGCCAGCAGCGTAGTTCCAGGGGGCAGCACAGATACGCAGTATTTT
CASSVVPGGSTDTQYF
>NA|NA|TRBJ1-1|TRBV30
TGTGCCTGGACTACACAGGGGAACACTGAAGCTTTCTTT
CAWTTQGNTEAFF
>NA|NA|TRBJ1-1|TRBV5-1
TGCGCCAGCAGCTTGGATACGGGGCTTGCTGAAGCTTTCTTT
CASSLDTGLAEAFF
>NA|NA|TRBJ2-4|TRBV30
TGTGCCTGCGACCTTGGGCCAACCAAAAACATTCAGTACTTC
CACDLGPTKNIQYF
>few|TRBD1|TRBJ2-7|TRBV27
TGTGCCAGCAGTTCAAGCCCGTGGGACAGAAACTACGAGCAGTACTTC
CASSSSPWDRNYEQYF
>many|NA|TRBJ1-1|TRBV29-1
TGCAGCGCCAGACAAGGACCCACAGGGAACACTGAAGCTTTCTTT
CSARQGPTGNTEAFF
>few|TRBD2|TRBJ2-5|TRBV7-9
TGTGCCAGCAGCGGACTAGCGGGTTCCCAAGAGACCCAGTACTTC
CASSGLAGSQETQYF
>few|NA|TRBJ1-1|TRBV18
TGTGCCAGCTCACCACGGCCAGGGGTAGGGAGCACTGAAGCTTTCTTT
CASSPRPGVGSTEAFF
>few|NA|TRBJ1-1|TRBV29-1
TGCAGCGCCGGGGCCCTCGTAGATCGAGGAGCTTTCTTT
CSAGALVDRGAFF
>few|NA|TRBJ1-3|TRBV10-3
TGTGCCATCAGTGAGTCGAAAGACCTCTCTGGAAACACCATATATTTT
CAISESKDLSGNTIYF